The 16 T cell receptor beta chains presented below share a single source sample, sequenced in a study of T cell repertoires in cytomegalovirus infection (dated by TCRdb to 2018 to 2020). The reads were generated on an Illumina HiSeq 1500. Clones were called with MiXCR by TCRdb after fastp trimmed the public reads at Q25, and only in-frame beta chains were retained. Entries are consolidated by CDR3 protein sequence, retaining the most common genes and DNA. This sample lists approximately 70,000 distinct CDR3 sequences; 4% were detected once. Roughly 22% of the sample is in the top ten clones. Source material: PBMCs. These receptors were collected from a human donor in good health (CMV status not recorded). Some clones in this sample may be carry-over from other donors' samples.

Of note for this clonotype: Sequence at one end of the junction differs from germline and may be a read error. The V and J genes are TRBV7-9 and TRBJ1-1; the D is unclear. The germline gives CDR1 SEHNR, CDR2 FQNEAQ (reference sequence). The CDR3 is 13 residues long. The CDR3 loop reads CASNPPPHLETFF. CDR3 DNA: TGTGCCAGCAACCCCCCCCCCCACCTTGAAACTTTCTTT.

This clonotype showed up many times. This chain joins TRBV19 and TRBJ1-3; possible D gene TRBD1, 5 bases. V was pared by 3 bases and J by 0 bases, with 12 bases between. From germline, CDR1 is LNHDA and CDR2 SQIVND (reference sequence). CDR3 length equals 16 residues. CDR3 residues: CASSMTFTGSGNTIYF. The CDR3 DNA follows: TGTGCCAGTAGTATGACCTTTACAGGCTCTGGAAACACCATATATTTT.

This clonotype was picked up many times. The chain links TRBV2 to TRBJ2-5; tentatively, D is TRBD1 (5 bases). This CDR3 region has 14 residues. Trimming took off 5 bases at V and 1 base at J, with 11 bases between the two ends. The germline CDR1 and CDR2 sequences are SNHLY and FYNNEI. The CDR3 bases are TGTGCCAGCAGTAGACAGACCCTCCAAGAGACCCAGTACTTC. Protein product: CASSRQTLQETQYF.

This clonotype came up many times. The chain combines TRBV7-2 with TRBJ2-1; D may be TRBD2 (6 bases). The CDR3 spans 15 residues. The germline V gene encodes CDR1 SGHTA and CDR2 FQGNSA. The germline V and J ends were trimmed by 5 bases and 8 bases, with 19 bases remaining between them. The CDR3 DNA is TGTGCCAGCAGCCGCGGGAACGGAGGGGTCGATGAGCAGTTCTTC. It codes for CASSRGNGGVDEQFF.

This clonotype was seen many times. The rearrangement joins TRBV20-1 to TRBJ1-1; weak D call: TRBD1 (5 bases). The V gene's germline CDR1 is DFQATT and CDR2 SNEGSKA (reference sequence). Trimming cost V 2 bases and J 1 base, with 11 bases left between them. CDR3 length: 14 amino acids. The chain's CDR3 is CSARNGAGNTEAFF. The CDR3 bases are TGCAGTGCTAGAAACGGGGCCGGGAACACTGAAGCTTTCTTT.

This clonotype was detected many times. CDR3 loop: CASSPDREYEQYF. As DNA, the CDR3 is TGTGCCAGCAGTCCAGACAGGGAGTACGAGCAGTACTTC. V usage is TRBV2 and J usage is TRBJ2-7, with TRBD1 matching 7 bases. The CDR3 runs to 13 residues. V was clipped by 5 bases and J by 4 bases; unmatched bases: 5. Germline CDR1 SNHLY, CDR2 FYNNEI.

This clonotype was recorded many times. V is TRBV10-3 and J is TRBJ1-1; 7 bases are a match to TRBD1. V dropped 6 bases and J dropped 2; count of bases not matched to a gene: 9. Germline values: CDR1 ENHRY, CDR2 SYGVKD. The CDR3 extends over 15 amino acids. This CDR3 reads CAISELQGFNTEAFF. Written as DNA, the CDR3 is TGTGCCATCAGCGAATTACAGGGGTTCAACACTGAAGCTTTCTTT.

This clonotype was observed at least ten times. This rearrangement joins TRBV7-9 to TRBJ1-5, with D hard to call. V was pared by 2 bases and J by 4 bases, with 6 bases between. Per the germline V gene, CDR1 is SEHNR and CDR2 is FQNEAQ (reference sequence). The CDR3 is made up of 13 amino acids. CDR3 sequence (DNA): TGTGCCAGCAGCTTAACCAGAAATCAGCCCCAGCATTTT. This sequence encodes CASSLTRNQPQHF.

In its sample, this clonotype was seen many times. This chain joins TRBV7-2 and TRBJ2-1, with TRBD2 matching over 10 bases. The germline CDR1 and CDR2 sequences are SGHTA and FQGNSA. The CDR3 covers 15 residues. The junction had 2 bases not matched to a gene; V was cut back by 2 bases and J by 4 bases. The CDR3 nucleotides are TGTGCCAGCAGCTTACTTAGCGGGGGGTACAATGAGCAGTTCTTC. It is translated as CASSLLSGGYNEQFF.

This clonotype was recorded many times. The chain links TRBV7-2 to TRBJ2-5; D may be TRBD2 (7 bases). The germline gives CDR1 SGHTA, CDR2 FQGNSA. V lost 1 base and J 5 bases, leaving 17 bases between the germline ends. The CDR3 loop spans 16 amino acids. As DNA, the CDR3 is TGTGCCAGCAGCTTAGGGGGGGGGCTCGACGGGGAGACCCAGTACTTC. Translated: CASSLGGGLDGETQYF.

This clonotype has ten or more counts. The V gene is TRBV7-9, the J gene TRBJ2-6; D gene unclear. Trimming shortened V by 7 bases and J by 0 bases, and 13 bases separated the two germline ends. The germline V gene has CDR1 SEHNR and CDR2 FQNEAQ (reference sequence). The CDR3 covers 16 residues. The CDR3 region is CASTPPQNSGANVLTF. CDR3 bases: TGTGCCAGCACCCCCCCTCAAAACTCTGGGGCCAACGTCCTGACTTTC. Drawing the rest from reference TRBV7-9 and TRBJ2-6, the complete variable domain is DTGVSQNPRHKITKRGQNVTFRCDPISEHNRLYWYRQTLGQGPEFLTYFQNEAQLEKSRLLSDRFSAERPKGSFSTLEIQRTEQGDSAMYLCASTPPQNSGANVLTFGAGSRLTVL.

This clonotype was seen many times. The gene calls are TRBV7-4 and TRBJ1-6; D unclear. Germline V CDR1 and CDR2: SGHVT, SQSDAQ. The CDR3 runs 12 residues. Trimming shortened V by 6 bases and J by 8 bases, and 8 bases separated the two germline ends. CDR3 sequence reads: CASSFTDSPLHF. CDR3 DNA: TGTGCCAGCAGTTTCACGGATTCACCCCTCCACTTT.

This clonotype was seen at least ten times. The genes are TRBV7-8 and TRBJ2-2; D may match TRBD1 or TRBD2 (6 bases each). The length of the CDR3 is 15 residues. V lost 4 bases and J lost 12, with 21 bases in between. Germline V gene sequence: CDR1 SGHVS, CDR2 FQNEAQ. The DNA of the CDR3 is TGTGCCAGCAGCTCAGCCGAGGGCGGGACACGAAAGCTGTTTTTT. Translated: CASSSAEGGTRKLFF.

This clonotype came up many times. The chain couples TRBV7-2 to TRBJ2-1; no clear D. The CDR3 has 12 amino acids. V shed 6 bases and J shed 6 bases, with 9 bases lying between them. Germline-derived CDR1 and CDR2 are SGHTA and FQGNSA. CDR3 nucleotides: TGTGCCAGCAGTCCTCTAGGCAATGAGCAGTTCTTC. Translation gives CASSPLGNEQFF.

In this sample, this clonotype turned up many times. The chain has TRBV11-2 and TRBJ2-2; D remains unclear. V was pared by 5 bases and J by 5 bases, with 9 bases between. The CDR3 is 13 amino acids. The germline V gene encodes CDR1 SGHAT and CDR2 FQNNGV. The CDR3 DNA reads TGTGCCAGCAGCCCCGATATAACCGGGGAGCTGTTTTTT. Its protein is CASSPDITGELFF. Full variable domain (rest looked up from reference TRBV11-2 and TRBJ2-2): EAGVAQSPRYKIIEKRQSVAFWCNPISGHATLYWYQQILGQGPKLLIQFQNNGVVDDSQLPKDRFSAERLKGVDSTLKIQPAKLEDSAVYLCASSPDITGELFFGEGSRLTVL.

In its sample, this clonotype was seen many times. The chain uses TRBV5-6 and TRBJ2-7, with 8 bases fitting TRBD1. Per germline, CDR1 SGHDT and CDR2 YYEEEE. CDR3 length: 14 residues. J was trimmed by 1 base and V by 3 bases; bases with no gene match: 3. CDR3 residues: CASSSTGASYEQYF. The CDR3 region has the DNA TGTGCCAGCAGCTCGACAGGGGCGTCCTACGAGCAGTACTTC. Full variable domain (remainder filled in from reference TRBV5-6 and TRBJ2-7): DAGVTQSPTHLIKTRGQQVTLRCSPKSGHDTVSWYQQALGQGPQFIFQYYEEEERQRGNFPDRFSGHQFPNYSSELNVNALLLGDSALYLCASSSTGASYEQYFGPGTRLTVT.